Listed here are 21 T cell receptor beta chains from one sample, sequenced in a study of blood T cell repertoires in COVID-19. The assay was immunoSEQ multiplex PCR, and TCRdb's table has in-frame clones only and misses some. This sample carries 130,000 to 150,000 clones, roughly 80% of them seen once, and the ten largest clones take roughly 8.3%. The specimen was peripheral blood. The receptor set was obtained from a human donor with acute or convalescent COVID-19. The donor label of this sample is uncertain.

The chain links TRBV6-1 to TRBJ1-1; D remains ambiguous. Between the trimmed V and J ends, which lost 2 bases and 8 bases, there was a span of 9 bases. Germline CDR1 MNHNS, CDR2 SASEGT. The CDR3 contains 12 residues. The CDR3: CASSERLQEAFF. Here the CDR3 DNA reads TGTGCCAGCAGTGAACGTCTACAGGAAGCTTTCTTT.

The rearrangement uses TRBV11-3 and TRBJ2-1; 14 bases map to TRBD2. The CDR3 consists of 15 residues. CDR1 is SGHNT and CDR2 is YENEEA in the germline V gene. The V gene end was trimmed by 5 bases and the J gene end by 7 bases; junction bases not matched to a gene: 4. CDR3 DNA sequence: TGTGCCAGCAGCCCGGGACTAGCGGGGGCGAATGAGCAGTTCTTC. Protein: CASSPGLAGANEQFF.

V and J are TRBV15 and TRBJ1-5; no firm D call. Trimming took off 3 bases at V and 5 bases at J, with 11 bases between the two ends. The CDR3 length is 14 residues. Germline V lookup: CDR1 LNHNV, CDR2 YYDKDF (reference sequence). The DNA for the CDR3 is TGTGCCACCAGCAGGCCGGAGGGTCATCAGCCCCAGCATTTT. Translated: CATSRPEGHQPQHF.

CDR3 in DNA: TGTGCCAGCAATAGGGACAGCTCCTACAATGAGCAGTTCTTC. It codes for CASNRDSSYNEQFF. The gene calls are TRBV14 and TRBJ2-1; 7 nucleotides match TRBD1. The CDR3 consists of 14 residues. Per the germline V gene, CDR1 is SGHDN and CDR2 is FVKESK. V trimming: 7 bases; J trimming: 0 bases; junction bases outside the gene matches: 3.

This chain connects TRBV2 to TRBJ1-5; 8 positions agree with TRBD1. The CDR3 consists of 14 residues. Germline CDR1 SNHLY, CDR2 FYNNEI. The trim removed 6 bases at V and 3 bases at J, leaving 4 bases unmatched. The CDR3 nucleotides read TGTGCCAGCAGCCAGGACAGGGTCAATCAGCCCCAGCATTTT. Translation: CASSQDRVNQPQHF.

The J gene is TRBJ2-1, the V gene TRBV18, with 7 bases identical to TRBD2. This CDR3 has 14 residues. V shed 3 bases and J 3 bases; nucleotides not matched to a gene: 2. Germline V gene data show CDR1 as KGHSH and CDR2 as LQKENI. CDR3 nucleotides: TGTGCCAGCTCACCTGGACTAGACTACAATGAGCAGTTCTTC. Translating gives CASSPGLDYNEQFF.

This clone was counted between two and nine times. The rearrangement links TRBV5-4 to TRBJ1-2; 8 bases match TRBD1. The CDR3 contains 15 residues. V lost 4 bases to trimming and J lost 4 bases; unmatched junction nucleotides: 9. Germline V gene data show CDR1 as SGHNT and CDR2 as YYREEE (reference sequence). The CDR3: CASSPQDREGYGYTF. CDR3 coding DNA: TGTGCCAGCAGCCCTCAGGACAGGGAGGGCTATGGCTACACCTTC.

The rearrangement links TRBV27 to TRBJ2-2; weak D call: TRBD2 (6 bases). The CDR3 runs to 15 residues. Germline V CDR1 and CDR2: MNHEY, SMNVEV (reference sequence). V was pared by 4 bases and J by 6 bases, with 15 bases between. Here the CDR3 reads CASSYRQRGAGELFF. The CDR3 DNA reads TGTGCCAGCAGTTACCGACAGCGCGGGGCCGGGGAGCTGTTTTTT.

This clone was detected only once. The J gene is TRBJ2-2, the V gene TRBV15; 8 bases agree with TRBD1. Germline CDR1 LNHNV, CDR2 YYDKDF (reference sequence). The junction had 6 bases not matched to a gene; V was cut back by 5 bases and J by 4 bases. CDR3 length: 15 amino acids. CDR3 residues: CATSPTGGSTGELFF. The CDR3 DNA reads TGTGCCACCAGCCCAACAGGGGGAAGCACCGGGGAGCTGTTTTTT.

This chain uses TRBV7-8 with TRBJ1-5; D is unresolved. Germline-derived CDR1 and CDR2 are SGHVS and FQNEAQ. Between the trimmed V and J ends, which lost 10 bases and 7 bases, there was a span of 17 bases. This CDR3 has 13 amino acids. This CDR3 reads CATSRGGQQPQHF. The CDR3 DNA reads TGTGCCACCTCACGGGGAGGGCAACAGCCCCAGCATTTT.

The CDR3 DNA is TGTGCCAGCCTGAGGGGGGGCACTGAAGCTTTCTTT. It translates to CASLRGGTEAFF. This sequence joins TRBV6-6 and TRBJ1-1; TRBD1 is a possible D gene (6 bases). CDR3 length equals 12 residues. V dropped 8 bases and J dropped 4 bases, with 11 bases sitting between them. CDR1 and CDR2 from the germline V gene are MNHNY and SVGAGI (reference sequence).

This rearrangement joins TRBV5-1 to TRBJ1-4; 9 positions agree with TRBD1. Germline CDR1 reads SGHRS; CDR2 reads YFSETQ. CDR3 size: 15 residues. V lost 2 bases to trimming and J lost 7 bases; unmatched junction nucleotides: 6. The CDR3 coding sequence is TGCGCCAGCAGCTTACAGGGGGCGCAAGGTGAAAAACTGTTTTTT. Its translation is CASSLQGAQGEKLFF.

The genes are TRBV18 and TRBJ1-4, with D possibly TRBD1 on 5 matching bases. The V end was cut by 6 bases, the J end by 1 base, with 9 bases between. The CDR3 sequence is 14 residues long. Germline V CDR1 and CDR2: KGHSH, LQKENI. This CDR3 is CASSLQGTNEKLFF. The CDR3 DNA reads TGTGCCAGCTCGCTTCAGGGAACTAATGAAAAACTGTTTTTT.

Points on this clone: Other DNA sequences in the same sample also yield this CDR3. The chain couples TRBV18 to TRBJ1-1, with D tentatively TRBD1 (5 bases). The germline V and J ends were trimmed by 1 base and 3 bases, with 9 bases remaining between them. Germline CDR1 is KGHSH and CDR2 is LQKENI. The CDR3 sequence is 14 residues long. The CDR3 sequence: CASSPRQGDTEAFF. In DNA, the CDR3 is TGTGCCAGCTCACCACGGCAGGGTGACACTGAAGCTTTCTTT.

This clone was detected once. The chain is built from TRBV5-6 and TRBJ2-1; 7 positions match TRBD1. This CDR3 spans 16 amino acids. Germline CDR1 reads SGHDT; CDR2 reads YYEEEE. With V trimmed by 5 bases and J by 4 bases, 12 bases remained unmatched. This CDR3 is CASSPTGARRYNEQFF. CDR3 nucleotide sequence: TGTGCCAGCAGTCCAACAGGGGCGCGGCGGTACAATGAGCAGTTCTTC.

This chain uses TRBV29-1 with TRBJ2-2; D is ambiguous. V was shortened by 1 base and J by 0 bases, with 6 bases between the two germline ends. The CDR3 loop spans 14 amino acids. Germline CDR1 SQVTM, CDR2 ANQGSEA. CDR3 nucleotide sequence: TGCAGCGTTGAAGGTCTTTCGAACACCGGGGAGCTGTTTTTT. Translated, it gives CSVEGLSNTGELFF.

This clone was picked up one time. The chain recombines TRBV6-5 with TRBJ1-1; D unresolved. V gave up 6 bases and J gave up 5 bases, with 7 bases separating them. The CDR3 has 11 amino acids. CDR1 is MNHEY, CDR2 SVGAGI, per germline. This chain's CDR3 is CASRHNTEAFF. In nucleotides, the CDR3 is TGTGCCAGCAGGCACAATACTGAAGCTTTCTTT.

The V and J genes are TRBV7-9 and TRBJ1-5; possibly TRBD1 for D (5 bases). Trimming took off 3 bases at V and 4 bases at J, with 7 bases between the two ends. The germline V gene encodes CDR1 SEHNR and CDR2 FQNEAQ (reference sequence). CDR3 length: 13 residues. The CDR3 is CASSLGLNQPQHF. CDR3 nucleotide sequence: TGTGCCAGCAGCTTGGGGCTAAATCAGCCCCAGCATTTT. The full variable domain, with the rest looked up from reference TRBV7-9 and TRBJ1-5, is DTGVSQNPRHKITKRGQNVTFRCDPISEHNRLYWYRQTLGQGPEFLTYFQNEAQLEKSRLLSDRFSAERPKGSFSTLEIQRTEQGDSAMYLCASSLGLNQPQHFGDGTRLSIL.

V gene TRBV30 combines with J gene TRBJ1-2, with TRBD1 as a possible D gene (6 bases). The germline V and J ends were trimmed by 1 base and 4 bases, with 13 bases remaining between them. Germline loops: CDR1 GTSNPN, CDR2 SVGIG (reference sequence). The CDR3 is 14 amino acids. CDR3: CAWSGTDKFYGYTF. DNA for the CDR3: TGTGCCTGGAGTGGGACAGACAAATTCTATGGCTACACCTTC.

The table lists this clone with a count of one. The chain couples TRBV6-6 to TRBJ1-2, with 11 bases matching TRBD1. Germline V gives CDR1 MNHNY, CDR2 SVGAGI (reference sequence). The CDR3 spans 15 residues. Losses at the gene ends were 2 bases for V and 8 bases for J; bases not matched to a gene: 7. CDR3 protein: CASSYSGQGAKGYTF. DNA for the CDR3: TGTGCCAGCAGTTACAGTGGACAGGGGGCAAAGGGCTACACCTTC.

The chain employs TRBV14 and TRBJ1-2, with TRBD1 identical over 7 bases. Germline CDR1 reads SGHDN; CDR2 reads FVKESK. The CDR3 totals 16 residues. The V and J ends lost 1 base and 7 bases, in that order; junction bases with no gene match: 12. CDR3 in DNA: TGTGCCAGCAGCCAAGTGGGGACAGTTCATACAAGTGGCTACACCTTC. It is translated as CASSQVGTVHTSGYTF. Full variable domain (remainder filled in from reference TRBV14 and TRBJ1-2): EAGVTQFPSHSVIEKGQTVTLRCDPISGHDNLYWYRRVMGKEIKFLLHFVKESKQDESGMPNNRFLAERTGGTYSTLKVQPAELEDSGVYFCASSQVGTVHTSGYTFGSGTRLTVV.